This entry concerns a single T cell receptor (beta chain). Its antigen is still unknown. These data belong to a study of somatic mutations in cytotoxic T cells in rheumatoid arthritis. Broader study findings: Unidentified antigens were the targets of the expanded CD8+ clones.

Germline CDR1 and CDR2: SGHDT and YYEEEE. CDR3 length: 12 residues. The V end was cut by 0 bases, the J end by 7 bases, with 7 bases between. In the study's own analysis: Among patient CD8+ clones larger than 1%, matches to published virus-specific TCRB sequences were rare. Measured with immunoSEQ multiplex PCR; TCRdb has only the in-frame clones, and not every one. V, J and clone size derive from that table, while D and trimming were established from the DNA sequence. The sample lists 23,000 or so clones; approximately 81% were seen once. Sequenced input: CD8+ T cells sorted from blood. The rearrangement uses TRBV5-6 and TRBJ2-5; D is unresolved. This clonotype was sampled from an adult with rheumatoid arthritis. CDR3 amino acids: CASSLASRTQYF. Written as DNA, the CDR3 is TGTGCCAGCAGCTTGGCCTCTAGGACCCAGTACTTC. The whole variable domain, filled in from reference TRBV5-6 and TRBJ2-5, reads DAGVTQSPTHLIKTRGQQVTLRCSPKSGHDTVSWYQQALGQGPQFIFQYYEEEERQRGNFPDRFSGHQFPNYSSELNVNALLLGDSALYLCASSLASRTQYFGPGTRLLVL.